Below, 3 T cell receptor beta chains from the same sample are listed, as sequenced in a study. Adaptor-ligated barcode primers were used to amplify TRBV12-4/TRBJ1-2 clonotypes. TCRdb ran MiXCR on the multiplex PCR reads and lists one entry per CDR3 protein. The sample has roughly 2,000 distinct CDR3 sequences; 1% to 1.5% are singletons. Sequenced sample: naive CD4+ T cells sorted from blood. Subset denoted: naive CD4+ T cells, CD4+CD45RA+CD25-. The receptors stem from a female donor with breast cancer.

By sample share, this clonotype is medium-sized. This chain connects TRBV12-3 or TRBV12-4 to TRBJ1-2; unclear D gene. The CDR3 consists of 14 residues. The V end lost 6 bases, the J end lost 0 bases, and 11 bases lay between the germline ends. CDR3 region: CASRWTDTNYGYTF. The CDR3 nucleotides are TGTGCCAGCAGGTGGACGGATACTAACTATGGCTACACCTTC.

The table lists this clonotype with many counts. The chain has TRBV12-3 or TRBV12-4 and TRBJ1-2, with D unresolved. The CDR3 consists of 12 residues. Trimming shortened V by 3 bases and J by 7 bases, and 9 bases separated the two germline ends. This chain's CDR3 is CASSLAGGGYTF. The CDR3 coding sequence is TGTGCCAGCAGTTTGGCGGGCGGTGGCTACACCTTC.

By share, this clonotype ranks as medium-sized (0.01 to 0.1%). The rearrangement links TRBV12-3 or TRBV12-4 to TRBJ1-2, with D possibly TRBD1 on 5 matching bases. Between the trimmed V and J ends, which lost 4 bases and 4 bases, there was a span of 10 bases. The CDR3 has 13 amino acids. The CDR3 coding sequence is TGTGCCAGCAGTTCAGACAGAGGCTATGGCTACACCTTC. Its translation: CASSSDRGYGYTF.